The 17 T cell receptor beta chains given below trace back to one sample, sequenced in a study of blood T cell repertoires in COVID-19. Sequenced by immunoSEQ multiplex PCR; TCRdb stores in-frame clones only, minus some. The sample includes approximately 300,000 clones, more than 85% of them seen just once. The source material was PBMCs or T cells enriched from blood (not recorded which). The receptors derive from a woman younger than 45 who had recovered from COVID-19.

The chain is built from TRBV28 and TRBJ1-5; weak D call: TRBD1 (6 bases). Germline assignment: CDR1 MDHEN and CDR2 SYDVKM. The CDR3 is made up of 15 amino acids. The V and J ends lost 3 bases and 3 bases respectively, with 12 bases between them. As DNA, the CDR3 is TGTGCCAGCAGTTTCACACAGGGTTACAATCAGCCCCAGCATTTT. Translating gives CASSFTQGYNQPQHF.

The chain employs TRBV18 and TRBJ2-7; 7 nucleotides agree with TRBD2. Germline trimming cut 0 bases from V and 13 bases from J; bases unmatched to any gene: 18. The CDR3 extends over 16 amino acids. Germline lookup yields CDR1 KGHSH and CDR2 LQKENI. In nucleotides, the CDR3 is TGTGCCAGCTCACCACCGAGTTCCCGAACTAGCGTGTCGCTTTACTTC. It is translated as CASSPPSSRTSVSLYF.

The chain is built from TRBV19 and TRBJ1-2; D possibly corresponds to TRBD1 (5 bases). The CDR3 runs to 12 residues. CDR1 is LNHDA and CDR2 is SQIVND in the germline V gene (reference sequence). The germline V and J ends were trimmed by 3 bases and 7 bases, with 9 bases remaining between them. For the CDR3, the DNA is TGTGCCAGTAGTATCGGGGGGTCTGGCTACACCTTC. Its protein product is CASSIGGSGYTF.

CDR3 DNA: TGTGCCAGCAGCAGAGGACAGGGAGTTTGGGAGACTGAAGCTTTCTTT. This translates into CASSRGQGVWETEAFF. The chain links TRBV11-2 to TRBJ1-1, with TRBD1 matching over 8 bases. Trimming took 5 bases from V and 5 from J; bases not matched to a gene: 13. Germline V gene sequence: CDR1 SGHAT, CDR2 FQNNGV. The CDR3 covers 16 residues. The variable domain in full, with the rest retrieved from reference TRBV11-2 and TRBJ1-1, is EAGVAQSPRYKIIEKRQSVAFWCNPISGHATLYWYQQILGQGPKLLIQFQNNGVVDDSQLPKDRFSAERLKGVDSTLKIQPAKLEDSAVYLCASSRGQGVWETEAFFGQGTRLTVV.

The chain carries TRBV18 and TRBJ1-5; no reliable D call. Germline CDR1 is KGHSH and CDR2 is LQKENI. Trimming took 5 bases from V and 7 from J, leaving 15 bases between them. CDR3 length: 14 amino acids. The CDR3, as DNA: TGTGCCAGCTCAACCGGGAATTCGGTCCAGCCCCAGCATTTT. Protein product: CASSTGNSVQPQHF.

The gene calls are TRBV28 and TRBJ1-4; 9 nucleotides align to TRBD1. This CDR3 region has 14 residues. V shed 5 bases, J shed 7 bases, and the junction held 5 bases outside the gene matches. CDR1 MDHEN and CDR2 SYDVKM come from the germline V gene. The CDR3 reads CASSGTGRGEKLFF. The DNA of the CDR3 is TGTGCCAGCAGTGGGACAGGGAGAGGTGAAAAACTGTTTTTT.

The chain joins TRBV6-2 or TRBV6-3 to TRBJ2-7, with D possibly TRBD2 on 6 matching bases. This CDR3 comprises 13 residues. CDR1 is MNHEY and CDR2 is SVGEGT in the germline V gene. V gave up 3 bases and J gave up 7 bases, with 13 bases separating them. The CDR3 DNA sequence: TGTGCCAGCAGTTATGGGACTTCGGGGGAGCAGTACTTC. It yields the protein CASSYGTSGEQYF.

V usage is TRBV6-5 and J usage is TRBJ2-5, with unresolved D. Germline CDR1 reads MNHEY; CDR2 reads SVGAGI. This CDR3 has 11 residues. The V end was cut by 7 bases, the J end by 4 bases, with 7 bases between. CDR3 coding DNA: TGTGCCAGCACCCCCTTAGAGACCCAGTACTTC. Protein sequence: CASTPLETQYF.

The CDR3 loop reads CASSRTGTAPTEAFF. In DNA form, the CDR3 reads TGCGCCAGCAGCCGTACCGGGACAGCGCCCACTGAAGCTTTCTTT. The chain combines TRBV4-1 with TRBJ1-1; 7 bases map to TRBD1. This CDR3 has 15 amino acids. Germline CDR1 and CDR2: MGHRA and YSYEKL. V gave up 4 bases and J gave up 4 bases; unmatched junction bases: 9.

This sequence joins TRBV7-2 and TRBJ2-5; weak D call: TRBD1 (5 bases). The V gene lost 5 bases and the J gene lost 5 bases, with 18 bases spanning the gap. Germline values: CDR1 SGHTA, CDR2 FQGNSA. There are 15 residues in the CDR3. The CDR3 DNA sequence: TGTGCCAGCAGCCCAGACCGACAGCCTACGGAGACCCAGTACTTC. Translated: CASSPDRQPTETQYF.

This clone has a single count. The genes are TRBV19 and TRBJ2-7, with 7 bases identical to TRBD1. V gave up 1 base and J gave up 3 bases; unmatched junction bases: 6. The CDR3 extends over 15 amino acids. CDR1 is LNHDA and CDR2 is SQIVND in the germline V gene (reference sequence). The CDR3 region is CASSIGAGGRYEQYF. As DNA, the CDR3 is TGTGCCAGTAGTATAGGGGCAGGGGGTCGCTACGAGCAGTACTTC.

The CDR3 coding sequence is TGTGCCAGCAGCGTAGGAGGGACAGGGAACTACGAGCAGTACTTC. This translates into CASSVGGTGNYEQYF. The rearrangement joins TRBV9 to TRBJ2-7; TRBD1 aligns across 9 bases. This CDR3 is 15 amino acids long. Looked up from germline, CDR1 is SGDLS and CDR2 is YYNGEE. Unmatched junction bases numbered 4, after V lost 0 bases and J lost 3 bases.

V and J are TRBV7-9 and TRBJ2-3; TRBD1 agrees at 8 bases. Per the germline V gene, CDR1 is SEHNR and CDR2 is FQNEAQ (reference sequence). The J segment lost 2 bases and the V segment lost 3 bases, leaving 4 bases of the junction unmatched. The CDR3 is made up of 15 amino acids. The CDR3 nucleotides are TGTGCCAGCAGCTTCCGGGACAGGTCCACAGATACGCAGTATTTT. This encodes CASSFRDRSTDTQYF.

This chain connects TRBV6-6 to TRBJ2-3; maybe TRBD1 (5 bases). The V gene lost 5 bases and the J gene lost 2 bases, with 11 bases spanning the gap. The CDR3 has 14 amino acids. CDR1 is MNHNY, CDR2 SVGAGI, per germline (reference sequence). The CDR3 sequence is CASSPWTHTDTQYF. CDR3 DNA sequence: TGTGCCAGCAGTCCCTGGACACACACAGATACGCAGTATTTT.

This rearrangement joins TRBV2 to TRBJ2-7; TRBD1 matches at 7 bases. With V trimmed by 6 bases and J by 0 bases, 5 bases remained unmatched. This CDR3 spans 14 amino acids. Per germline, CDR1 SNHLY and CDR2 FYNNEI. The CDR3 DNA reads TGTGCCAGCAGCGAACAGGGGATCTCCTACGAGCAGTACTTC. This sequence encodes CASSEQGISYEQYF.

This clone came up once. The chain employs TRBV2 and TRBJ1-4; D is unclear. The length of the CDR3 is 15 residues. Germline values: CDR1 SNHLY, CDR2 FYNNEI. Trimming removed 8 bases from V and 0 bases from J, with 13 bases in between. The CDR3 is CASLGGPATNEKLFF. The CDR3, as DNA: TGTGCCAGCCTAGGAGGACCCGCAACTAATGAAAAACTGTTTTTT.

The V and J genes are TRBV6-2 or TRBV6-3 and TRBJ1-5, with D tentatively TRBD1 (6 bases). This CDR3 has 16 residues. CDR1 and CDR2 from the germline V gene are MNHEY and SVGEGT. The V end lost 4 bases, the J end lost 2 bases, and 15 bases lay between the germline ends. DNA of the CDR3: TGTGCCAGCAGTTTCCACAGGGAGCGAGGCAATCAGCCCCAGCATTTT. Protein product: CASSFHRERGNQPQHF.